These T cell receptor beta chains were read from a single sample in a study of blood T cell repertoires in COVID-19. Profiling relied on immunoSEQ multiplex PCR, and the TCRdb table lists in-frame clones only, not all of them. Counted here are 30,000 to 45,000 clones, about 87% occurring once; the ten biggest clones make up approximately 7.3%. Sequences were obtained from peripheral blood. These receptors originate from a human donor in a cohort sampled during active COVID-19. CDR3s include the opening cysteine and the closing phenylalanine or tryptophan.

j_call v_call cdr3_aa
TRBJ1-5 TRBV15 CATSIPRGPQHF
TRBJ2-7 TRBV27 CASSRQGFSYEQYF
TRBJ1-1 TRBV19 CASSIAPLGGVTEAFF
TRBJ1-2 TRBV10-3 CAISVSPKEGYTF
TRBJ1-1 TRBV27 CASSLRGRNTEAFF
TRBJ1-2 TRBV27 CASSLNSRYHYGYTF
TRBJ1-5 TRBV19 CASSIGPGGFNQPQHF
TRBJ1-2 TRBV3-1/TRBV3-2 CASSLPGSMGDYGYTF
TRBJ2-5 TRBV14 CASSLREISLSLQETQYF
TRBJ2-2 TRBV5-6 CASSHGLAGANTGELFF
TRBJ2-7 TRBV5-1 CASSTGLAGGLPLEQYF
TRBJ1-1 TRBV5-5 CASSLDTGRTEAFF
TRBJ2-7 TRBV6-2/TRBV6-3 CASSPSGTIVREQYF
TRBJ1-5 TRBV5-6 CASSSTSGGQTYQPQHF
TRBJ2-3 TRBV4-1 CASSLRESTDTQYF
TRBJ1-5 TRBV9 CASSVSYSNQPQHF
TRBJ2-1 TRBV7-9 CASSHLAGGDRVKFF
TRBJ2-3 TRBV7-9 CASSLGRKGGRTDTQYF
TRBJ2-7 TRBV4-2 CASSQWSGASYEQYF
TRBJ1-5 TRBV2 CASKRQGGPGNQPQHF
TRBJ1-4 TRBV5-6 CASSLASRNEKLFF
TRBJ2-7 TRBV5-1 CASSPNRGDEQYF
TRBJ1-5 TRBV20-1 CSASVGAAEPQHF
TRBJ1-1 TRBV10-3 CAISESGEDTEAFF
TRBJ2-7 TRBV5-6 CASSSTPGTAYYEQYF
TRBJ1-4 TRBV5-1 CASSNRDRDSSEKLFF
TRBJ2-1 TRBV5-1 CASSVSSSYNEQFF
TRBJ1-5 TRBV28 CASSSQGGWQPQHF
TRBJ2-7 TRBV2 CASSEALGGEQYF
TRBJ2-7 TRBV24-1 CATSRGGGIDYEQYF
TRBJ1-5 TRBV4-1 CASSQTSHRGPLDGQPQHF
TRBJ2-3 TRBV5-1 CASTPKIGTGLLKRADTQYF
TRBJ1-5 TRBV15 CATSREKGASNQPQHF
TRBJ2-2 TRBV20-1 CSASRRANTGELFF
TRBJ2-7 TRBV30 CAWSLKGAYEQYF
TRBJ2-5 TRBV19 CASSTLTDRVALETQYF
TRBJ2-5 TRBV30 CAWSVPRYQETQYF
TRBJ2-7 TRBV6-5 CASRRGTFSYEQYF
TRBJ2-5 TRBV7-8 CASVDLAGGRETQYF
TRBJ1-6 TRBV14 CASSQDRGLISPLHF
TRBJ2-7 TRBV12-5 CASGLIGTGGREQYF
TRBJ1-6 TRBV7-2 CASSLRGFGSPLHF
TRBJ2-7 TRBV20-1 CSASWASHEQYF
TRBJ2-1 TRBV9 CASSGTGTSVSYNEQFF
TRBJ2-2 TRBV6-1 CASSEALRGSAAPGELFF
TRBJ1-1 TRBV4-1 CASRPRGLSLGTEAFF